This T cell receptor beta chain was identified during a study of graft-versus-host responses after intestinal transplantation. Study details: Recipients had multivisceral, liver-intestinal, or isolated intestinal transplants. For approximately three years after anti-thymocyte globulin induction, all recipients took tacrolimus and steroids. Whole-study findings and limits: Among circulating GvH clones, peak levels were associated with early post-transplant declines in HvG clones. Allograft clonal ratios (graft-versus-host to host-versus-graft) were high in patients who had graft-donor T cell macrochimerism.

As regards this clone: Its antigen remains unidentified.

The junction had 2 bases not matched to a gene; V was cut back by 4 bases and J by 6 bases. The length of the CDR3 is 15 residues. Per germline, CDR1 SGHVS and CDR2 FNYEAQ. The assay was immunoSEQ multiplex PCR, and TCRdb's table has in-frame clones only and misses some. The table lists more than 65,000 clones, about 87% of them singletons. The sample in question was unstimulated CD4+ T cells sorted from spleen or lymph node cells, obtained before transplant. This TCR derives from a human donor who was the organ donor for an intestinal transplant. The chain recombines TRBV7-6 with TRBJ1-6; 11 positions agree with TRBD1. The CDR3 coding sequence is TGTGCCAGCAGCTCGGGACAGGGGGGTAATTCACCCCTCCACTTT. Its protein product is CASSSGQGGNSPLHF.